The present T cell receptor beta chain was sequenced within a study of kidney transplant recipient with SARS-CoV-2 infection. On this clonotype itself: A much bigger clone sits one base away, suggesting this may be a read error.

A single record per CDR3 protein comes from TCRdb applying MiXCR to the reads. This table has fewer than 250,000 distinct CDR3 sequences, about 28% appearing once. CDR3 length: 14 amino acids. The germline gives CDR1 MGHRA, CDR2 YSYEKL. The V gene is TRBV4-1, the J gene TRBJ2-7; unclear D gene. The sequence derives from a male patient between 25 and 39 years old who had COVID-19 and was a kidney transplant recipient. Some T cells may originate from the graft donor. The material sequenced was a blood sample, taken at baseline and between days 110 and 120 from a kidney transplant recipient. The CDR3 sequence is CASSQGTTIYEQHF. The DNA for the CDR3 is TGCGCCAGCAGCCAAGGTACGACAATCTACGAGCAGCACTTC.